These T cell receptor beta chains were read from a single sample in a study of blood T cell repertoires in COVID-19. Assay: immunoSEQ multiplex PCR; the TCRdb copy retains only in-frame clones and omits some. In the table there are under 200,000 clones, approximately 80% of which are singletons. Sequencing was done on a sample of peripheral blood. Source of these receptors: a woman aged 55 to 70 with acute or convalescent COVID-19. The conserved cysteine and the conserved F or W are not part of the CDR3 here.

j_call v_call cdr3_aa
TRBJ2-1 TRBV19 ASSMKGLSYNEQF
TRBJ1-5 TRBV6-5 ASSYSWVQGPQH
TRBJ2-3 TRBV30 AWTGGRADTQY
TRBJ1-4 TRBV6-6 ASSYYQGQEKLF
TRBJ1-6 TRBV7-2 ASSLERDLH
TRBJ2-5 TRBV5-1 ASSLTGGQETQY
TRBJ2-2 TRBV2 ASLGAGRNTGELF
TRBJ1-5 TRBV6-5 ASSASGHSNQPQH
TRBJ1-6 TRBV6-6 ASTLTGGLYNSPLH
TRBJ2-3 TRBV9 ASSVVLAGGGDTQY
TRBJ2-2 TRBV14 ASSRQNTGELF